The TCR beta chain under discussion was sequenced for a study of PD-1 blockade in classical Hodgkin lymphoma. General study points: According to reports, newly diagnosed patients had lower baseline TCR diversity than healthy donors, and relapsed/refractory patients had lower baseline TCR diversity still. Differences between repertoires have undefined causes, possibly disease activity or prior therapy. Patients starting nivolumab less than 1 year after ASCT had lower diversity and were excluded from later analyses.

The sample's time point: cycle 4 day 1 (C4D1), after less than 7 weeks of nivolumab. In every patient, relapse followed autologous stem cell transplantation, while exposure to brentuximab vedotin differed. About this clone: Its matching antigen is unknown.

This table comes from immunoSEQ multiplex PCR, and its TCRdb copy is limited to in-frame clones, with some not included. Among around 65,000 clones, nearly 90% were seen once, and the ten largest hold about 8.3%. This sequence originates from a human donor with classical Hodgkin lymphoma. This specimen consisted of peripheral blood mononuclear cells (PBMCs), obtained before the fourth cycle of nivolumab.

The CDR3 region is CASSARDSFTDTQYF. CDR3 in DNA: TGTGCCAGCAGCGCCCGGGACTCCTTCACAGATACGCAGTATTTT. This chain connects TRBV9 to TRBJ2-3; possibly TRBD2 for D (6 bases). The CDR3 has 15 residues. Deletions cut 3 bases from V and 2 bases from J, with 13 bases between. The germline gives CDR1 SGDLS, CDR2 YYNGEE. Using reference TRBV9 and TRBJ2-3 for the parts outside the CDR3, the full variable domain is DSGVTQTPKHLITATGQRVTLRCSPRSGDLSVYWYQQSLDQGLQFLIQYYNGEERAKGNILERFSAQQFPDLHSELNLSSLELGDSALYFCASSARDSFTDTQYFGPGTRLTVL.